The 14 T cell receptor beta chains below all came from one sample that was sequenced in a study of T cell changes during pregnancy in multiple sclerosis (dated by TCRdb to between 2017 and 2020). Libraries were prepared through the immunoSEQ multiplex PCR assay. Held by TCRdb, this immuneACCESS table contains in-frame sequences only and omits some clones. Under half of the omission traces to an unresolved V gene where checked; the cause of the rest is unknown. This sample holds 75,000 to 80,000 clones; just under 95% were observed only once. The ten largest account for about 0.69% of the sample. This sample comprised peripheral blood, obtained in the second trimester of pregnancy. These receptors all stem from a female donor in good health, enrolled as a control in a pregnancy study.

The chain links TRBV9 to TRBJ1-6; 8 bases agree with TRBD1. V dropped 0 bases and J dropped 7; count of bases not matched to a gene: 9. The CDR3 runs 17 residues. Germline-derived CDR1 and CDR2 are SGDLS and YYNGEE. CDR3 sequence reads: CASSVGGGQVLNSPLHF. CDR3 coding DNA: TGTGCCAGCAGCGTAGGAGGGGGACAGGTCTTGAATTCACCCCTCCACTTT.

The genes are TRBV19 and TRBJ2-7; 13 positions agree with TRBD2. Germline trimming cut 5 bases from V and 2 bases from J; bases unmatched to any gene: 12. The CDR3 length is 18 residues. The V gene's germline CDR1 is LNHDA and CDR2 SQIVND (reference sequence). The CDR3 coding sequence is TGTGCCAGTAGTGACCAACCGGGACTAGCGGGGTTACCCTACGAGCAGTACTTC. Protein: CASSDQPGLAGLPYEQYF.

In DNA, the CDR3 is TGTGCCTGGAAACAGGGTTTTCAGCCCCAGCATTTT. Translation: CAWKQGFQPQHF. The chain employs TRBV30 and TRBJ1-5, with a tentative D call TRBD1 (6 bases). CDR1 and CDR2 (germline): GTSNPN, SVGIG (reference sequence). The CDR3 extends over 12 amino acids. The V end lost 4 bases, the J end lost 6 bases, and 10 bases lay between the germline ends.

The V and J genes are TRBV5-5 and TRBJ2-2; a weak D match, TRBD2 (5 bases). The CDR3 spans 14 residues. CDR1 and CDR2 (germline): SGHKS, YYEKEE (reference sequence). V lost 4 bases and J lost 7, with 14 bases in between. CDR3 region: CASSLDRGNGELFF. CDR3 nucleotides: TGTGCCAGCAGCCTTGATCGAGGGAACGGGGAGCTGTTTTTT.

The CDR3 sequence is CASSSQFADTQYF. Here the CDR3 DNA reads TGCGCCAGCAGCTCGCAGTTCGCAGATACGCAGTATTTT. The chain carries TRBV4-3 and TRBJ2-3; D is undetermined. This CDR3 is 13 amino acids long. Germline V gives CDR1 LGHNA, CDR2 YSLEER. V lost 5 bases, J lost 4 bases, and 10 bases lay in between.

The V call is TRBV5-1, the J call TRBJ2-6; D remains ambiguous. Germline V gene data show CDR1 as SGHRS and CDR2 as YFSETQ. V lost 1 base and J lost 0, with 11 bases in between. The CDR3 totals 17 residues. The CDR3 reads CASSLSTAGSGANVLTF. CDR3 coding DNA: TGCGCCAGCAGCTTGAGCACGGCAGGCTCTGGGGCCAACGTCCTGACTTTC.

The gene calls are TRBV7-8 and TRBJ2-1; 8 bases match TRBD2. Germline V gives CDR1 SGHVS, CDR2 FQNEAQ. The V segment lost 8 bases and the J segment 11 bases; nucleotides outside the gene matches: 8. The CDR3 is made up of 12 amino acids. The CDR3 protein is CASGRGGRKQFF. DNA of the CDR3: TGTGCCAGCGGCCGGGGGGGCCGAAAGCAGTTCTTC.

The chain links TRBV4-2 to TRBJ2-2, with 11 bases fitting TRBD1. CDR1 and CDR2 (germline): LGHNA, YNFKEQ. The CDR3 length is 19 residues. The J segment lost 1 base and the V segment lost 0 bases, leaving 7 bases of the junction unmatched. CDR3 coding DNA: TGTGCCAGCAGCCAAGAGGCTGCGGGGACAGGGGGGAACACCGGGGAGCTGTTTTTT. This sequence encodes CASSQEAAGTGGNTGELFF.

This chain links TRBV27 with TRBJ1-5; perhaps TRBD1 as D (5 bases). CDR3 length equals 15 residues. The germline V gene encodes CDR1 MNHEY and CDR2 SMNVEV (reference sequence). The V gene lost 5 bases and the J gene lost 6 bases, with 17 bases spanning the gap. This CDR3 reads CASSPQVGRGQPQHF. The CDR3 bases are TGTGCCAGCAGTCCTCAGGTGGGGCGCGGTCAGCCCCAGCATTTT.

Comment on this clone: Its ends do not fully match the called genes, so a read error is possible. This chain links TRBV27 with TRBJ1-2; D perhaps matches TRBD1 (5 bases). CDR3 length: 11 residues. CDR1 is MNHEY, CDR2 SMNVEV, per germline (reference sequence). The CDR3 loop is CSSERGSGYTF. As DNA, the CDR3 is TGTTCCAGCGAACGGGGGAGCGGCTACACCTTC.

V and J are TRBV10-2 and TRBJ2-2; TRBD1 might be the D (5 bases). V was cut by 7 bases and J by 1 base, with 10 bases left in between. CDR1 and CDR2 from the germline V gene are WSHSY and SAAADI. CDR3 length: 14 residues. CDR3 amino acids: CASTDSWNTGELFF. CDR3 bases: TGCGCCAGCACCGACAGCTGGAACACCGGGGAGCTGTTTTTT.

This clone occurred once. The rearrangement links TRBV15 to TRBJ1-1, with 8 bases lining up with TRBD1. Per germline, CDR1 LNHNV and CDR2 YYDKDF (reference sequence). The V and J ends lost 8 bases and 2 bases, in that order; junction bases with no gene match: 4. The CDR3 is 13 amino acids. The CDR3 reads CATQGAANTEAFF. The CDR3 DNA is TGTGCCACCCAGGGGGCAGCTAACACTGAAGCTTTCTTT.

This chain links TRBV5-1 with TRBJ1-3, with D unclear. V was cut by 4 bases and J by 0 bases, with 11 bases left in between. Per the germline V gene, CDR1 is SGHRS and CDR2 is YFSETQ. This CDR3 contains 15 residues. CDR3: CASSPGLDSGNTIYF. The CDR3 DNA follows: TGCGCCAGCAGCCCTGGACTGGACTCTGGAAACACCATATATTTT.

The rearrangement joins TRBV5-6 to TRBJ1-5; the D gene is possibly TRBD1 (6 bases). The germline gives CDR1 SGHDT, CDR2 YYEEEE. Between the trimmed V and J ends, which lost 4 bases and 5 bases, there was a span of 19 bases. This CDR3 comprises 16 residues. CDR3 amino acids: CASSLAQGRSDQPQHF. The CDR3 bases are TGTGCCAGCAGCCTAGCACAGGGTCGATCCGATCAGCCCCAGCATTTT.